This T cell receptor beta chain emerged from a study of T cells in Graves' hyperthyroidism and ophthalmopathy. Points from the study as a whole: Ophthalmopathy was distinguished from stable hyperthyroidism by 13 V-J signatures. Before onset, ophthalmopathy was predicted by the model a median about 6.2 months earlier.

Each diagnosis drew on symptoms, thyroxine, TRAb, thyroid ultrasound and orbital computed tomography findings. Note on this clonotype: Its specificity is unknown. A much larger clone differs from this one at a single base, so this may be a read error.

V lost 5 bases and J lost 3, with 8 bases in between. Looked up from germline, CDR1 is PRHDT and CDR2 is FYEKMQ (reference sequence). This CDR3 contains 13 residues. What was amplified from RNA transcripts were TCR beta CDR3 regions. A set of HTBI primers served as the primers for a first-round RT-PCR of the TCR CDR3. MiXCR, run by TCRdb on the multiplex PCR reads, gives a single entry per CDR3 protein. The repertoire consists of about 530,000 distinct CDR3 sequences, with roughly a sixth occurring once and the leading ten covering 15% to 20%. Sequencing used blood. The sequence was collected from a woman between 18 and 29 years old with Graves' ophthalmopathy. The chain combines TRBV13 with TRBJ2-1; D possibly corresponds to TRBD2 (5 bases). The CDR3 region has the DNA TGTGCCAGCAGCACGGGAAGCTACAATGAGCAGTTCTTC. This sequence encodes CASSTGSYNEQFF.